This T cell receptor (beta chain) was retrieved from a study of CD8 T cells in Susac syndrome. Background on the study: Patients with Susac syndrome were therapy-naive, taking corticosteroids, with some also receiving intravenous immunoglobulin, or taking intravenous immunoglobulin alone at the time their blood was drawn.

From germline, CDR1 is SGHVS and CDR2 FQNEAQ. The CDR3 has 17 residues. Trimming cost V 8 bases and J 4 bases; bases outside gene matches: 15. Random-hexamer reverse transcription was applied to about 0.45 to 1 ug RNA. TCRdb passed the immunoSEQ multiplex PCR reads through MiXCR, listing each CDR3 protein once. Altogether some 170,000 distinct CDR3 sequences are present, roughly 94% being singletons, with the ten largest covering 0.085% to 0.1%. Blood CD8+ and CD4+ T cells underwent high-throughput TCR beta sequencing. It was negative isolation that provided the CD8+ and CD4+ T cells, whereas TEMRA cells were enriched by FACS.

This rearrangement joins TRBV7-8 to TRBJ2-2; 8 bases are shared with TRBD1. The sample comprised CD4+ T cells from PBMCs. This TCR was sampled from a human donor with Susac syndrome. This chain's CDR3 is CASDYLGRGLPTGELFF. CDR3 nucleotide sequence: TGTGCCAGCGACTATCTCGGCAGGGGGCTGCCCACCGGGGAGCTGTTTTTT.